The 9 T cell receptor beta chains below come from one sample, sequenced in a study of shared clonotypes between healthy human individuals. Clones were sequenced by immunoSEQ multiplex PCR, and TCRdb holds only the in-frame ones, with some missing. The table includes 1.6 million or so clones, around 98.5% detected once. Material for sequencing was naive CD4+ T cells sorted from blood. Regarding subset: CD45RA+ positively selected. All receptors come from a young man in good health.

Of note for this clone: The same CDR3 also results from other DNA sequences found in this sample. V is TRBV5-1 and J is TRBJ2-7, with 8 bases that match TRBD2. The CDR3 consists of 15 residues. CDR1 and CDR2 from the germline V gene are SGHRS and YFSETQ. J was trimmed by 0 bases and V by 2 bases; bases with no gene match: 4. CDR3: CASSLGSGSSYEQYF. The CDR3 DNA is TGCGCCAGCAGCTTAGGAAGCGGGAGCTCCTACGAGCAGTACTTC.

This rearrangement joins TRBV5-4 to TRBJ2-5; D may match TRBD1 or TRBD2 (5 bases each). Trimming removed 2 bases from V and 4 bases from J, with 15 bases in between. The germline gives CDR1 SGHNT, CDR2 YYREEE (reference sequence). This CDR3 region has 15 residues. In DNA form, the CDR3 reads TGTGCCAGCAGCTTAGTTTGGGGCGAGGGAGAGACCCAGTACTTC. Translating gives CASSLVWGEGETQYF.

The chain has TRBV7-8 and TRBJ2-7, with 12 bases fitting TRBD2. From germline, CDR1 is SGHVS and CDR2 FQNEAQ. This CDR3 has 16 amino acids. V trimming: 5 bases; J trimming: 1 base; junction bases outside the gene matches: 6. CDR3 region: CASSPRTSGMSYEQYF. In nucleotides, the CDR3 is TGTGCCAGCAGCCCGAGGACTAGCGGGATGTCCTACGAGCAGTACTTC. The whole variable domain, remainder taken from reference TRBV7-8 and TRBJ2-7, is GAGVSQSPRYKVAKRGQDVALRCDPISGHVSLFWYQQALGQGPEFLTYFQNEAQLDKSGLPSDRFFAERPEGSVSTLKIQRTQQEDSAVYLCASSPRTSGMSYEQYFGPGTRLTVT.

The rearrangement links TRBV6-1 to TRBJ1-2, with a weak D call TRBD1 (6 bases). The CDR3 runs 15 residues. V lost 6 bases, J lost 4 bases, and 18 bases lay in between. CDR1 is MNHNS and CDR2 is SASEGT in the germline V gene. Here the CDR3 reads CASRKGGDGAYGYTF. The CDR3 DNA follows: TGTGCCAGCAGGAAAGGGGGGGATGGTGCCTATGGCTACACCTTC.

The chain combines TRBV5-1 with TRBJ2-7; D gene ambiguous. The CDR3 spans 15 residues. The V end lost 0 bases, the J end lost 6 bases, and 16 bases lay between the germline ends. The germline gives CDR1 SGHRS, CDR2 YFSETQ. The CDR3 protein is CASSLASGLISEQYF. The CDR3 region has the DNA TGCGCCAGCAGCTTGGCCAGTGGGTTAATCAGCGAGCAGTACTTC.

The rearrangement joins TRBV9 to TRBJ2-7, with 8 bases matching TRBD2. The CDR3 contains 16 residues. Germline-derived CDR1 and CDR2 are SGDLS and YYNGEE. J gave up 6 bases and V 0 bases, and 11 bases lay outside the gene matches. CDR3 nucleotide sequence: TGTGCCAGCAGCGTAGGTCCAGCGGGAGCGGTAACCGAGCAGTACTTC. Amino acid sequence: CASSVGPAGAVTEQYF.

The chain combines TRBV18 with TRBJ1-4; possible D gene TRBD1, 5 bases. There are 14 residues in the CDR3. The germline CDR1 and CDR2 sequences are KGHSH and LQKENI. V was pared by 6 bases and J by 2 bases, with 10 bases between. The CDR3 region is CASSPGSTNEKLFF. CDR3 bases: TGTGCCAGCTCGCCAGGGTCCACTAATGAAAAACTGTTTTTT.

The chain employs TRBV5-6 and TRBJ1-3; weak D call: TRBD1 (6 bases). The CDR3 extends over 16 amino acids. The V and J ends lost 1 base and 4 bases respectively, with 15 bases between them. CDR1 and CDR2 (germline): SGHDT, YYEEEE. CDR3 amino acids: CASSLSTGARGNTIYF. The CDR3 DNA reads TGTGCCAGCAGCTTGTCTACGGGGGCCAGGGGAAACACCATATATTTT.

The chain joins TRBV28 to TRBJ2-7; TRBD2 is a possible D gene (5 bases). The CDR3 length is 15 residues. Germline CDR1 MDHEN, CDR2 SYDVKM. V was clipped by 5 bases and J by 4 bases, with 18 bases between them. The CDR3 DNA is TGTGCCAGCAGTCCCAATGAGGGAACCCCATACGAGCAGTACTTC. Its translation: CASSPNEGTPYEQYF. The full variable domain, completed using reference TRBV28 and TRBJ2-7, is DVKVTQSSRYLVKRTGEKVFLECVQDMDHENMFWYRQDPGLGLRLIYFSYDVKMKEKGDIPEGYSVSREKKERFSLILESASTNQTSMYLCASSPNEGTPYEQYFGPGTRLTVT.